Presented here are 24 T cell receptor beta chains from one specimen sequenced in a study of blood T cell repertoires in COVID-19. Produced via immunoSEQ multiplex PCR; TCRdb's table is partial and in-frame only. The sample contains about 140,000 clones, approximately 90% of which appear only once. The sequencing sample was made of peripheral blood. The receptors shown here come from a woman older than 75 with acute or convalescent COVID-19.

J is TRBJ1-5 and V is TRBV7-2, with no clear D. V was cut by 1 base and J by 7 bases, with 11 bases left in between. CDR3 size: 14 residues. CDR1 SGHTA and CDR2 FQGNSA come from the germline V gene. The CDR3 region has the DNA TGTGCCAGCAGCTTAGTAAATACGGGACAGCCCCAGCATTTT. This translates into CASSLVNTGQPQHF.

The CDR3 loop is CSVRRHGKETQYF. The DNA of the CDR3 is TGCAGCGTTAGGAGGCACGGGAAAGAGACCCAGTACTTC. V gene TRBV29-1 combines with J gene TRBJ2-5, with D perhaps TRBD2 (5 bases). The CDR3 consists of 13 residues. Germline CDR1 is SQVTM and CDR2 is ANQGSEA. Between the trimmed V and J ends, which lost 5 bases and 3 bases, there was a span of 13 bases.

The rearrangement joins TRBV7-9 to TRBJ1-4; no clear D gene. The CDR3 has 12 amino acids. V lost 5 bases and J lost 10, with 11 bases in between. Germline-derived CDR1 and CDR2 are SEHNR and FQNEAQ (reference sequence). CDR3 in amino acids: CASSLSSGKLFF. DNA of the CDR3: TGTGCCAGCAGCCTCTCATCGGGAAAACTGTTTTTT. The full variable domain, its missing parts supplied by reference TRBV7-9 and TRBJ1-4, is DTGVSQNPRHKITKRGQNVTFRCDPISEHNRLYWYRQTLGQGPEFLTYFQNEAQLEKSRLLSDRFSAERPKGSFSTLEIQRTEQGDSAMYLCASSLSSGKLFFGSGTQLSVL.

The chain links TRBV6-6 to TRBJ1-3, with 11 bases aligning to TRBD1. CDR1 is MNHNY, CDR2 SVGAGI, per germline (reference sequence). With 5 bases clipped from V and 2 bases from J, the junction kept 8 bases outside the gene matches. This CDR3 spans 17 amino acids. The CDR3 loop is CASSPGQGVGAGNTIYF. The CDR3 region has the DNA TGTGCCAGCAGTCCGGGACAGGGGGTTGGCGCTGGAAACACCATATATTTT.

The rearrangement links TRBV7-6 to TRBJ2-1; possibly TRBD2 for D (5 bases). CDR1 is SGHVS and CDR2 is FNYEAQ in the germline V gene. Trimming left V 6 bases short and J 10 bases short, with 13 bases between. The CDR3 runs to 12 residues. The CDR3 protein is CASSRGWREQFF. For the CDR3, the DNA is TGTGCCAGCAGTCGAGGGTGGCGGGAGCAGTTCTTC.

The chain couples TRBV19 to TRBJ2-5; the D gene is possibly TRBD2 (6 bases). There are 16 residues in the CDR3. Germline-derived CDR1 and CDR2 are LNHDA and SQIVND (reference sequence). V was trimmed by 5 bases and J by 5 bases, leaving 21 bases between them. DNA for the CDR3: TGTGCCAGTAGTTCTCGCCGGGGAGGACCCCCTGAGACCCAGTACTTC. It codes for CASSSRRGGPPETQYF. Full variable domain (outside the CDR3, taken from reference TRBV19 and TRBJ2-5): DGGITQSPKYLFRKEGQNVTLSCEQNLNHDAMYWYRQDPGQGLRLIYYSQIVNDFQKGDIAEGYSVSREKKESFPLTVTSAQKNPTAFYLCASSSRRGGPPETQYFGPGTRLLVL.

This chain links TRBV25-1 with TRBJ1-6; a weak D match, TRBD1 (6 bases). Germline V CDR1 and CDR2: MGHDK, SYGVNS. V lost 3 bases and J 7 bases, leaving 13 bases between the germline ends. The CDR3 spans 15 residues. CDR3 nucleotide sequence: TGTGCCAGCAGTGAGTCGGGACACAAGAATTCACCCCTCCACTTT. The encoded protein is CASSESGHKNSPLHF.

This rearrangement joins TRBV5-4 to TRBJ2-5; 7 bases align to TRBD2. The CDR3 totals 15 residues. Germline values: CDR1 SGHNT, CDR2 YYREEE (reference sequence). The V segment lost 4 bases and the J segment 1 base; nucleotides outside the gene matches: 7. The CDR3 region has the DNA TGTGCCAGCAGCCCAACGACTAGCCTCCAAGAGACCCAGTACTTC. Residues: CASSPTTSLQETQYF.

A single count supports this clone. The V gene is TRBV6-5, the J gene TRBJ2-7; 10 bases agree with TRBD1. The germline V gene encodes CDR1 MNHEY and CDR2 SVGAGI. The CDR3 is 15 amino acids. J lost 5 bases, V lost 7 bases, and 11 bases had no gene match. The CDR3 DNA reads TGTGCCAGCATGGATATGGGACAGGGGCGCAACGAGCAGTACTTC. Amino acid sequence: CASMDMGQGRNEQYF.

The chain is built from TRBV7-2 and TRBJ2-1; 9 positions match TRBD1. V lost 0 bases to trimming and J lost 10 bases; unmatched junction nucleotides: 7. CDR1 SGHTA and CDR2 FQGNSA come from the germline V gene. The CDR3 consists of 15 residues. The CDR3 sequence is CASSLARTGDGEQFF. CDR3 DNA: TGTGCCAGCAGCTTAGCGCGGACAGGGGACGGGGAGCAGTTCTTC.

The V gene is TRBV7-9, the J gene TRBJ1-1, with TRBD1 as a possible D gene (6 bases). V shed 5 bases and J shed 5 bases, with 18 bases lying between them. This CDR3 spans 15 amino acids. Germline CDR1 reads SEHNR; CDR2 reads FQNEAQ (reference sequence). CDR3 region: CASSLMTGKGTEAFF. The CDR3 bases are TGTGCCAGCAGCCTAATGACAGGAAAGGGAACTGAAGCTTTCTTT.

The chain combines TRBV9 with TRBJ1-3; D is unresolved. The CDR3 runs 16 residues. Germline loops: CDR1 SGDLS, CDR2 YYNGEE. The V gene lost 4 bases and the J gene lost 1 base, with 15 bases spanning the gap. The CDR3 sequence is CASSPPPRDSGNTIYF. CDR3 sequence (DNA): TGTGCCAGCAGCCCCCCCCCACGGGATTCTGGAAACACCATATATTTT.

The V and J genes are TRBV5-6 and TRBJ1-3, with D unclear. This CDR3 contains 13 residues. V gave up 4 bases and J gave up 3 bases, with 8 bases separating them. CDR1 is SGHDT, CDR2 YYEEEE, per germline. CDR3 nucleotide sequence: TGTGCCAGCAGCCTGACAATTGGAAACACCATATATTTT. Amino acid sequence: CASSLTIGNTIYF.

The chain recombines TRBV2 with TRBJ1-5; D uncertain. The CDR3 length is 14 residues. The germline V and J ends were trimmed by 5 bases and 1 base, with 9 bases remaining between them. The germline V gene encodes CDR1 SNHLY and CDR2 FYNNEI. The CDR3 here is CASSFYGSNQPQHF. The CDR3 nucleotides are TGTGCCAGCAGTTTTTATGGCAGCAATCAGCCCCAGCATTTT.

This chain uses TRBV5-1 with TRBJ1-4; no reliable D call. The CDR3 loop spans 17 amino acids. V gave up 0 bases and J gave up 8 bases, with 20 bases separating them. Germline V gene sequence: CDR1 SGHRS, CDR2 YFSETQ. The CDR3 spells CASSLGLDTSSPEKLFF. CDR3 DNA sequence: TGCGCCAGCAGCTTGGGCCTTGACACGTCCTCGCCCGAAAAACTGTTTTTT.

This clone was observed a handful of times. This chain connects TRBV5-1 to TRBJ2-7; 10 bases line up with TRBD1. V trimming: 3 bases; J trimming: 5 bases; junction bases outside the gene matches: 5. The germline gives CDR1 SGHRS, CDR2 YFSETQ. CDR3 length: 14 residues. The CDR3 DNA reads as TGCGCCAGCAGCTCGGGACAGGGGCTCAACGAGCAGTACTTC. This codes for CASSSGQGLNEQYF.

V and J are TRBV19 and TRBJ1-3; the D gene is possibly TRBD1 (6 bases). The CDR3 runs to 18 residues. In germline, CDR1 is LNHDA, CDR2 SQIVND (reference sequence). Trimming left V 2 bases short and J 0 bases short, with 17 bases between. Here the CDR3 reads CASSITGSAGPSGNTIYF. CDR3 nucleotide sequence: TGTGCCAGTAGTATAACAGGGAGCGCAGGGCCCTCTGGAAACACCATATATTTT.

This chain uses TRBV3-1 (or the pseudogene TRBV3-2) with TRBJ2-1; perhaps TRBD2 as D (5 bases). The germline V and J ends were trimmed by 2 bases and 4 bases, with 6 bases remaining between them. This CDR3 contains 13 residues. The germline CDR1 and CDR2 sequences are LGHDT and YNNKEL (reference sequence). The CDR3 loop reads CASSQSGYNEQFF. In nucleotides, the CDR3 is TGTGCCAGCAGCCAAAGCGGTTACAATGAGCAGTTCTTC.

V and J are TRBV9 and TRBJ2-5; weak D call: TRBD2 (6 bases). Looked up from germline, CDR1 is SGDLS and CDR2 is YYNGEE. This CDR3 is 15 amino acids long. The ends were cut back, 1 base at V and 5 bases at J, with 15 bases in the middle. CDR3 in amino acids: CASSVLGLLEETQYF. The CDR3 nucleotides read TGTGCCAGCAGCGTACTGGGACTTTTAGAGGAGACCCAGTACTTC. The full variable domain, rest sourced from reference TRBV9 and TRBJ2-5, is DSGVTQTPKHLITATGQRVTLRCSPRSGDLSVYWYQQSLDQGLQFLIQYYNGEERAKGNILERFSAQQFPDLHSELNLSSLELGDSALYFCASSVLGLLEETQYFGPGTRLLVL.

V and J are TRBV5-1 and TRBJ1-3; D is uncertain. The CDR3 loop spans 14 amino acids. V gave up 4 bases and J gave up 0 bases, with 8 bases separating them. CDR1 is SGHRS, CDR2 YFSETQ, per germline. The CDR3 spells CASSRSLSGNTIYF. The CDR3 DNA follows: TGCGCCAGCAGCCGGTCCCTCTCTGGAAACACCATATATTTT.

V usage is TRBV19 and J usage is TRBJ1-2; possible D gene TRBD1, 6 bases. Trimming removed 6 bases from V and 6 bases from J, with 20 bases in between. Germline CDR1 reads LNHDA; CDR2 reads SQIVND (reference sequence). The CDR3 contains 15 residues. Written as DNA, the CDR3 is TGTGCCAGTAGCCTATCTACAGGGTATCAAAATGGCTACACCTTC. Its translation: CASSLSTGYQNGYTF.

V and J are TRBV2 and TRBJ1-5, with 8 bases lining up with TRBD1. From germline, CDR1 is SNHLY and CDR2 FYNNEI. V shed 7 bases and J 2 bases; nucleotides not matched to a gene: 7. The CDR3 runs to 15 residues. The CDR3 sequence: CASMRDRGGNQPQHF. Here the CDR3 DNA reads TGTGCCAGCATGCGTGACAGGGGTGGCAATCAGCCCCAGCATTTT.

This chain connects TRBV19 to TRBJ1-3; weak D call: TRBD1 (6 bases). Trimming removed 5 bases from V and 0 bases from J, with 14 bases in between. This CDR3 is built from 16 residues. CDR1 is LNHDA, CDR2 SQIVND, per germline (reference sequence). The CDR3, as DNA: TGTGCCAGTAGTGTCAGACAGGTCTACTCTGGAAACACCATATATTTT. Translation gives CASSVRQVYSGNTIYF. Supplemented by reference TRBV19 and TRBJ1-3, the full variable domain reads DGGITQSPKYLFRKEGQNVTLSCEQNLNHDAMYWYRQDPGQGLRLIYYSQIVNDFQKGDIAEGYSVSREKKESFPLTVTSAQKNPTAFYLCASSVRQVYSGNTIYFGEGSWLTVV.

The V and J genes are TRBV30 and TRBJ2-7; TRBD2 matches 12 bases. CDR3 length: 16 residues. Germline CDR1 and CDR2: GTSNPN and SVGIG (reference sequence). The J segment lost 4 bases and the V segment lost 2 bases, leaving 9 bases of the junction unmatched. CDR3 residues: CAWSPRTSGALYEQYF. CDR3 DNA: TGTGCCTGGAGTCCTAGGACTAGCGGGGCTCTATACGAGCAGTACTTC.